The 6 T cell receptor beta chains below all came from one sample that was sequenced in a study of blood T cell repertoires in COVID-19. The repertoire was sequenced with immunoSEQ multiplex PCR; TCRdb's copy has only in-frame clones and lacks some. The sample includes 250,000 to 300,000 clones, 85% to 90% of them seen just once. Material: peripheral blood. These receptors came from a man in his late teens or twenties with active or convalescent COVID-19.

A single count supports this clone. CDR3 region: CASSLGTGNNQPQHF. The CDR3 DNA reads TGCGCCAGCAGCTTGGGGACAGGGAACAATCAGCCCCAGCATTTT. This sequence joins TRBV5-1 and TRBJ1-5; 8 nucleotides line up with TRBD1. From germline, CDR1 is SGHRS and CDR2 YFSETQ. V lost 0 bases and J lost 3; bases outside the gene matches: 2. The CDR3 sequence is 15 residues long.

Regarding this clone: Other DNA variants within this sample encode the same CDR3. The chain is built from TRBV5-1 and TRBJ1-2, with 7 bases identical to TRBD1. V trimming: 0 bases; J trimming: 1 base; junction bases outside the gene matches: 0. The CDR3 runs 14 residues. Germline CDR1 reads SGHRS; CDR2 reads YFSETQ. CDR3 nucleotide sequence: TGCGCCAGCAGCTTGGGGGACAGTAACTATGGCTACACCTTC. It yields the protein CASSLGDSNYGYTF.

The V call is TRBV24-1, the J call TRBJ2-2, with a possible D match to TRBD1 (6 bases). Trimming shortened V by 5 bases and J by 5 bases, and 8 bases separated the two germline ends. Germline V CDR1 and CDR2: KGHDR, SFDVKD. The CDR3 extends over 13 amino acids. The CDR3 DNA follows: TGTGCCACCAGTGGGGGGCTAACCGGGGAGCTGTTTTTT. Its protein product is CATSGGLTGELFF.

The chain combines TRBV27 with TRBJ1-1; D gene unclear. The CDR3 loop spans 15 amino acids. V dropped 2 bases and J dropped 2 bases, with 12 bases sitting between them. Germline V gives CDR1 MNHEY, CDR2 SMNVEV (reference sequence). The CDR3, as DNA: TGTGCCAGCAGTTTAAACAGCCTCCCCAACACTGAAGCTTTCTTT. It translates to CASSLNSLPNTEAFF.

This clone was counted a single time. CDR3 in DNA: TGTGCCAGTAGTCCAACTATCAATCAGCCCCAGCATTTT. Protein product: CASSPTINQPQHF. The chain combines TRBV19 with TRBJ1-5; D unclear. CDR1 is LNHDA and CDR2 is SQIVND in the germline V gene (reference sequence). The ends were cut back, 5 bases at V and 3 bases at J, with 8 bases in the middle. This CDR3 is 13 amino acids long.

This sequence joins TRBV19 and TRBJ1-3; D perhaps matches TRBD1 (6 bases). Deletions cut 3 bases from V and 1 base from J, with 13 bases between. The CDR3 contains 16 residues. Germline assignment: CDR1 LNHDA and CDR2 SQIVND (reference sequence). In nucleotides, the CDR3 is TGTGCCAGTAGTATTCAGGGGTCAGGGTCTGGAAACACCATATATTTT. This encodes CASSIQGSGSGNTIYF. Filled out from reference TRBV19 and TRBJ1-3, the complete variable domain reads DGGITQSPKYLFRKEGQNVTLSCEQNLNHDAMYWYRQDPGQGLRLIYYSQIVNDFQKGDIAEGYSVSREKKESFPLTVTSAQKNPTAFYLCASSIQGSGSGNTIYFGEGSWLTVV.